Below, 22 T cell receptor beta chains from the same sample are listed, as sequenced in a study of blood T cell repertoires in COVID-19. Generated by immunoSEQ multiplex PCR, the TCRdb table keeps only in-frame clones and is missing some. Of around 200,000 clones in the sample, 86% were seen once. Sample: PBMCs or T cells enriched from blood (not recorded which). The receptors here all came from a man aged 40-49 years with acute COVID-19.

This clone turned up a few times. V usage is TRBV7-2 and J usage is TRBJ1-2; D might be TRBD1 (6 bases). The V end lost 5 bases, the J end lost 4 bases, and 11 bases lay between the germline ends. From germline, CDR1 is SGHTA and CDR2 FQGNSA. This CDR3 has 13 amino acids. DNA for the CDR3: TGTGCCAGCAGCCTAGGACAGACCTATGGCTACACCTTC. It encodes CASSLGQTYGYTF.

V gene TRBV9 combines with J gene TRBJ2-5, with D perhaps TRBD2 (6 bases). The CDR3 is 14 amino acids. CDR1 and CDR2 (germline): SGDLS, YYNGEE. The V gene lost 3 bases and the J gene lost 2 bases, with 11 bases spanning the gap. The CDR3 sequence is CASSDPGAQETQYF. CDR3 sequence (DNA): TGTGCCAGCAGCGACCCGGGAGCACAAGAGACCCAGTACTTC.

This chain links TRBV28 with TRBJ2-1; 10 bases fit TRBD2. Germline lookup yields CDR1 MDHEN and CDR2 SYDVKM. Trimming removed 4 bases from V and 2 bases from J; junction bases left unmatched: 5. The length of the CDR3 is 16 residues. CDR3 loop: CASSSPSGRAYNEQFF. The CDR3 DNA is TGTGCCAGCAGTTCCCCAAGCGGGAGGGCCTACAATGAGCAGTTCTTC.

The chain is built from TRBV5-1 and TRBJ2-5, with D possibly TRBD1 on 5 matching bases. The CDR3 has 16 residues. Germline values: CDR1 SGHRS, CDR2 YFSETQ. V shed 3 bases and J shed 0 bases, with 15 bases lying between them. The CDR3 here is CASSSTFRVYQETQYF. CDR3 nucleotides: TGCGCCAGCAGCTCTACCTTCAGGGTGTACCAAGAGACCCAGTACTTC. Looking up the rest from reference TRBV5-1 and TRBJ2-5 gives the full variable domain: KAGVTQTPRYLIKTRGQQVTLSCSPISGHRSVSWYQQTPGQGLQFLFEYFSETQRNKGNFPGRFSGRQFSNSRSEMNVSTLELGDSALYLCASSSTFRVYQETQYFGPGTRLLVL.

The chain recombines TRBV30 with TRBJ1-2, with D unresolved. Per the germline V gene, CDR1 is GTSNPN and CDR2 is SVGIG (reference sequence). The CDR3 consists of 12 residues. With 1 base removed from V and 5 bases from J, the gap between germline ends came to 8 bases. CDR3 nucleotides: TGTGCCTGGAGTGGGACTGTGTATGGCTACACCTTC. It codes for CAWSGTVYGYTF.

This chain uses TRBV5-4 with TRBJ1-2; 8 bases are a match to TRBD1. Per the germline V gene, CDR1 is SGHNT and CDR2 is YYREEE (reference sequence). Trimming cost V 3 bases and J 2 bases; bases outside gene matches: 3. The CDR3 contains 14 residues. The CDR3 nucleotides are TGTGCCAGCAGCTCGAGGACAGGGAACTATGGCTACACCTTC. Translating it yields CASSSRTGNYGYTF. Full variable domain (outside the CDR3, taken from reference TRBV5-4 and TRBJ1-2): ETGVTQSPTHLIKTRGQQVTLRCSSQSGHNTVSWYQQALGQGPQFIFQYYREEENGRGNFPPRFSGLQFPNYSSELNVNALELDDSALYLCASSSRTGNYGYTFGSGTRLTVV.

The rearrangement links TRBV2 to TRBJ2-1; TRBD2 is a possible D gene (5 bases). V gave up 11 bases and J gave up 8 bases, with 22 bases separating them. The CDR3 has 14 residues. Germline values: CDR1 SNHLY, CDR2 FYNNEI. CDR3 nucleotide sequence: TGTGCCTCCTGGGAAACTCGGGATAGCGATGAGCAGTTCTTC. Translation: CASWETRDSDEQFF.

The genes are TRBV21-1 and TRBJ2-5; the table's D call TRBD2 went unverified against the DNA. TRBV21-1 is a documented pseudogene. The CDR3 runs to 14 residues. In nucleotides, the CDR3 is TGTGCCACGTTAGCGGGCCTAAAAAAAGAGACCCAGTACTTC. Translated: CATLAGLKKETQYF.

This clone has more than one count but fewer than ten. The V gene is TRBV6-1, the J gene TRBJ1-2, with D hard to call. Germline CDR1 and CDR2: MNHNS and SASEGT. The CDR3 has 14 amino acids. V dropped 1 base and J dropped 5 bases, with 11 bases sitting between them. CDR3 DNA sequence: TGTGCCAGCAGTGAAGACGCGTTTACTTATGGCTACACCTTC. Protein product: CASSEDAFTYGYTF.

The DNA of the CDR3 is TGTGCCAGCAGCTCCCCGCGGGAGGGCCAATCCGGGGAGCTGTTTTTT. Translating gives CASSSPREGQSGELFF. V usage is TRBV7-3 and J usage is TRBJ2-2; the match to TRBD2 covers 9 bases. The CDR3 consists of 16 residues. V was pared by 4 bases and J by 6 bases, with 9 bases of the junction left unmatched. The V gene's germline CDR1 is SGHTA and CDR2 FQGTGA. Full variable domain (rest looked up from reference TRBV7-3 and TRBJ2-2): GAGVSQTPSNKVTEKGKYVELRCDPISGHTALYWYRQSLGQGPEFLIYFQGTGAADDSGLPNDRFFAVRPEGSVSTLKIQRTERGDSAVYLCASSSPREGQSGELFFGEGSRLTVL.

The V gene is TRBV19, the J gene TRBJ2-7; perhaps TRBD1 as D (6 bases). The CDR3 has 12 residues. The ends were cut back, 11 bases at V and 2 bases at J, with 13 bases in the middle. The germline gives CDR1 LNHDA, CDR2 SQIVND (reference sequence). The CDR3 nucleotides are TGTGCCTCAGGGGCAGGGCCCTACGAGCAGTACTTC. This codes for CASGAGPYEQYF.

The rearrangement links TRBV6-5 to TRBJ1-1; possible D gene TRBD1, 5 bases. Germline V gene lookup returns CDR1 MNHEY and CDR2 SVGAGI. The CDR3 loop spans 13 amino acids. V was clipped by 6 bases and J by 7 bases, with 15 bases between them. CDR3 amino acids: CASSSAGVLEAFF. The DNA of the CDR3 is TGTGCCAGCAGCTCAGCGGGGGTCCTTGAAGCTTTCTTT.

The CDR3 reads CASSLTSGRGEKLFF. CDR3 coding DNA: TGTGCCAGCAGCTTAACCTCCGGACGGGGGGAAAAACTGTTTTTT. The chain carries TRBV7-2 and TRBJ1-4; D might be TRBD1 (5 bases). CDR1 and CDR2 from the germline V gene are SGHTA and FQGNSA. CDR3 length: 15 amino acids. Trimming took off 2 bases at V and 8 bases at J, with 15 bases between the two ends.

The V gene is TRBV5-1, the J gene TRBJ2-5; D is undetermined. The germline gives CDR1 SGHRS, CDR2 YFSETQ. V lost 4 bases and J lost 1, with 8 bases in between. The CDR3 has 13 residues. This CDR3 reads CASSGSFQETQYF. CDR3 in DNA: TGCGCCAGCAGCGGTAGTTTCCAAGAGACCCAGTACTTC.

CDR3 sequence: CASSRGARGAEKLFF. Here the CDR3 DNA reads TGTGCCAGCAGCAGGGGCGCCAGGGGCGCTGAAAAACTGTTTTTT. V is TRBV6-5 and J is TRBJ1-4, with a weak D call TRBD1 (6 bases). The CDR3 runs to 15 residues. CDR1 is MNHEY, CDR2 SVGAGI, per germline. V was cut by 6 bases and J by 7 bases, with 18 bases left in between.

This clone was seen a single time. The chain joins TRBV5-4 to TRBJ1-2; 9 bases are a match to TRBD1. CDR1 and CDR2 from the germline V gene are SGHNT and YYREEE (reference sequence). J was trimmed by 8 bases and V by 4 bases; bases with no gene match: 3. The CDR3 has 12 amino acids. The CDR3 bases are TGTGCCAGCAGCCGGACAGGGGACGGCTACACCTTC. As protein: CASSRTGDGYTF.

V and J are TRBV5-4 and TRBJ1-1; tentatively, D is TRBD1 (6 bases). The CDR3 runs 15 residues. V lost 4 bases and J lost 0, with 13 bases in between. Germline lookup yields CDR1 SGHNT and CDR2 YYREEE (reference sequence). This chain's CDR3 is CASSPNRAMNTEAFF. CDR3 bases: TGTGCCAGCAGCCCAAACAGGGCCATGAACACTGAAGCTTTCTTT. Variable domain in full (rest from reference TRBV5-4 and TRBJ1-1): ETGVTQSPTHLIKTRGQQVTLRCSSQSGHNTVSWYQQALGQGPQFIFQYYREEENGRGNFPPRFSGLQFPNYSSELNVNALELDDSALYLCASSPNRAMNTEAFFGQGTRLTVV.

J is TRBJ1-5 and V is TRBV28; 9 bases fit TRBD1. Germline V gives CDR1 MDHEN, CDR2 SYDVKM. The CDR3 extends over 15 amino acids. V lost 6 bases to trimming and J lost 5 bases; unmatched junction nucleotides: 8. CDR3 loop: CASSSQGARDQPQHF. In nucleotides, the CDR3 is TGTGCCAGCAGCTCACAGGGGGCGCGGGATCAGCCCCAGCATTTT. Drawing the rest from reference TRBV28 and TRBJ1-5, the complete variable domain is DVKVTQSSRYLVKRTGEKVFLECVQDMDHENMFWYRQDPGLGLRLIYFSYDVKMKEKGDIPEGYSVSREKKERFSLILESASTNQTSMYLCASSSQGARDQPQHFGDGTRLSIL.

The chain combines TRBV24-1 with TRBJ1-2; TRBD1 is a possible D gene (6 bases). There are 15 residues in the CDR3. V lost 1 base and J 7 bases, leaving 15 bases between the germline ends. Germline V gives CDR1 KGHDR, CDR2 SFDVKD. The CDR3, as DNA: TGTGCCACCAGTGATTTCGGTCAGGGGAGCGGTGGCTACACCTTC. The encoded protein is CATSDFGQGSGGYTF.

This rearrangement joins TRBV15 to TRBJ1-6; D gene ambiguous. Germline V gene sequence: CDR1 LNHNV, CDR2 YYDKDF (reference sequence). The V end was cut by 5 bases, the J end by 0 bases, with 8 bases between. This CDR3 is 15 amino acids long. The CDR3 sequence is CATSRESSYNSPLHF. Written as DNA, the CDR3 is TGTGCCACCAGCCGTGAGAGCTCCTATAATTCACCCCTCCACTTT.

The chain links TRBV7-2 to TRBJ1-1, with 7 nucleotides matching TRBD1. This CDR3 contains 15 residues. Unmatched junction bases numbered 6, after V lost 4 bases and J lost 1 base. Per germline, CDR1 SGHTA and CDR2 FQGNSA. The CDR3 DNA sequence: TGTGCCAGCAGCTACAAGTCAGGGGGGAACACTGAAGCTTTCTTT. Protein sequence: CASSYKSGGNTEAFF.

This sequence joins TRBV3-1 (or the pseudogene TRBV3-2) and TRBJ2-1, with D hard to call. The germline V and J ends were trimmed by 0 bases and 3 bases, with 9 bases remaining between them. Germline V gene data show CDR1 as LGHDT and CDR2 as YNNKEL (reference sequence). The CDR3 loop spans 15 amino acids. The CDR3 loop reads CASSQEWSLYNEQFF. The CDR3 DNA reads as TGTGCCAGCAGCCAAGAATGGAGCCTCTACAATGAGCAGTTCTTC.